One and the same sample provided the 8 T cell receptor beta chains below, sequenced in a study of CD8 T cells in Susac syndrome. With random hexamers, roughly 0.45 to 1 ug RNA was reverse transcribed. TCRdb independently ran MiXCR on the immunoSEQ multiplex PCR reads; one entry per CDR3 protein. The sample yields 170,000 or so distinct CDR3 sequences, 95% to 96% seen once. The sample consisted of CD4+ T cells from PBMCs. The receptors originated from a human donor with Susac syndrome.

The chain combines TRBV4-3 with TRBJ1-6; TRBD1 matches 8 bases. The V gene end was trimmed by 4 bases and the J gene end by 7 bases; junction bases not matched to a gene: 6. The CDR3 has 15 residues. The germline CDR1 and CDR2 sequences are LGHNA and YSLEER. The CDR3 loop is CASSPGQGANSPLHF. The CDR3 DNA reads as TGCGCCAGCAGCCCCGGACAGGGAGCCAATTCACCCCTCCACTTT.

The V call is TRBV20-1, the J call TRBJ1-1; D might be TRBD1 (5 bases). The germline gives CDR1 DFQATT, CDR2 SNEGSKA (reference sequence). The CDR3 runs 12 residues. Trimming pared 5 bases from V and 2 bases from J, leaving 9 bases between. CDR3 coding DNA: TGCAGTGCTGCGGGGGGTAACACTGAAGCTTTCTTT. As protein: CSAAGGNTEAFF.

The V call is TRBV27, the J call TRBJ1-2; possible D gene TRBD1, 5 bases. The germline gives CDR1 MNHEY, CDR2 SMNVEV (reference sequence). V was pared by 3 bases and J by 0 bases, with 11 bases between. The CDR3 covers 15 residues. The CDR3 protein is CASSFIDRPNYGYTF. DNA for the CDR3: TGTGCCAGCAGTTTCATCGACAGACCTAACTATGGCTACACCTTC.

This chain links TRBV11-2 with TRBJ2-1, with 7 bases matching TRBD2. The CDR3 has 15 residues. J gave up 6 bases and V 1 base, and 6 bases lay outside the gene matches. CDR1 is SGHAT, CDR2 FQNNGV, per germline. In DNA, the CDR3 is TGTGCCAGCAGCTTAGGGACTAGAGGCTCCAATGAGCAGTTCTTC. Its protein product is CASSLGTRGSNEQFF.

Here the CDR3 reads CASSLPAGTGYGYTF. The CDR3 coding sequence is TGTGCCAGCAGTTTGCCGGCCGGGACAGGGTATGGCTACACCTTC. V and J are TRBV28 and TRBJ1-2; 9 bases are a match to TRBD1. The CDR3 totals 15 residues. The V gene end was trimmed by 3 bases and the J gene end by 5 bases; junction bases not matched to a gene: 7. Germline V lookup: CDR1 MDHEN, CDR2 SYDVKM.

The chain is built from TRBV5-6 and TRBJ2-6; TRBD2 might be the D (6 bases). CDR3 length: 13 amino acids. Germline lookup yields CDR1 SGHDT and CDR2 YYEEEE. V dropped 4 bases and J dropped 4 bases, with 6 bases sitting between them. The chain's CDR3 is CASSREGANVLTF. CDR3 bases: TGTGCCAGCAGCCGGGAGGGGGCCAACGTCCTGACTTTC.

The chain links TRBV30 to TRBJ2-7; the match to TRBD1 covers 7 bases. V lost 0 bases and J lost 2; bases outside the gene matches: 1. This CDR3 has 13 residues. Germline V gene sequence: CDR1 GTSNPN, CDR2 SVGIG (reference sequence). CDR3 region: CAWSVGGAYEQYF. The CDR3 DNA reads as TGTGCCTGGAGTGTAGGGGGCGCCTACGAGCAGTACTTC.

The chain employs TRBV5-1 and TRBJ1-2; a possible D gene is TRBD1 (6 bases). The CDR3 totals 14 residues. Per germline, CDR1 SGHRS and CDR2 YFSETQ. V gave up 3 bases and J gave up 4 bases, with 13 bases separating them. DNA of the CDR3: TGCGCCAGCAGCTCTGCGGGACAAACCTATGGCTACACCTTC. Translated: CASSSAGQTYGYTF. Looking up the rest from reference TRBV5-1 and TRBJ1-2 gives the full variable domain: KAGVTQTPRYLIKTRGQQVTLSCSPISGHRSVSWYQQTPGQGLQFLFEYFSETQRNKGNFPGRFSGRQFSNSRSEMNVSTLELGDSALYLCASSSAGQTYGYTFGSGTRLTVV.